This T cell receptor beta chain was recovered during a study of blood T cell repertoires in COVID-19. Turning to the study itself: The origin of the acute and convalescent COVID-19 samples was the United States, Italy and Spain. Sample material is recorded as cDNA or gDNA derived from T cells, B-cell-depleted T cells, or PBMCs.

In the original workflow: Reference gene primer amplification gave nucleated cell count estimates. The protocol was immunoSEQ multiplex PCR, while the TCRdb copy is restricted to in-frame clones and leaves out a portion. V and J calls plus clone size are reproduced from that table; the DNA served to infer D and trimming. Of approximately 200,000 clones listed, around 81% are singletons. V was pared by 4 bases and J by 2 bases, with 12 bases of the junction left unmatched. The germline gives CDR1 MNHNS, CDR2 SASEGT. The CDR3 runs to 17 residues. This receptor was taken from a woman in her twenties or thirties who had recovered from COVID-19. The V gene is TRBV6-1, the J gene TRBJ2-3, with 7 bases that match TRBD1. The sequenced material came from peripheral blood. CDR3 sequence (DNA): TGTGCCAGCAGTGGACCACAGGGGATTACGCTCACAGATACGCAGTATTTT. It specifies CASSGPQGITLTDTQYF.